What follows are 7 T cell receptor beta chains derived from one specimen sequenced in a study of shared clonotypes between healthy human individuals. Profiled with immunoSEQ multiplex PCR; TCRdb holds only in-frame clones, not every one. Among around 2.5 million clones listed, over 85% were seen once. The sequenced sample was naive CD4+ T cells from PBMCs. Subset: CD45RA+ positively selected. Receptors originate from a man younger than 30 in good health. Some clones in this sample may be carry-over from other donors' samples.

The V gene is TRBV27, the J gene TRBJ1-1; D gene uncertain. The CDR3 is 12 residues long. V was pared by 9 bases and J by 8 bases, with 16 bases between. The germline V gene encodes CDR1 MNHEY and CDR2 SMNVEV (reference sequence). The CDR3 DNA is TGTGCCAGTCGGTCCGGGAGCCTAGAAGCTTTCTTT. Protein product: CASRSGSLEAFF.

V is TRBV29-1 and J is TRBJ1-2; D ambiguous. V dropped 4 bases and J dropped 0 bases, with 15 bases sitting between them. Germline V gene sequence: CDR1 SQVTM, CDR2 ANQGSEA. The CDR3 totals 15 residues. CDR3: CSVGRRRGANYGYTF. The DNA for the CDR3 is TGCAGCGTTGGACGAAGACGGGGAGCTAACTATGGCTACACCTTC. The full variable domain, with the rest looked up from reference TRBV29-1 and TRBJ1-2, is SAVISQKPSRDICQRGTSLTIQCQVDSQVTMMFWYRQQPGQSLTLIATANQGSEATYESGFVIDKFPISRPNLTFSTLTVSNMSPEDSSIYLCSVGRRRGANYGYTFGSGTRLTVV.

The V gene is TRBV29-1, the J gene TRBJ2-1; 7 bases map to TRBD1. The CDR3 is 15 amino acids. Germline CDR1 SQVTM, CDR2 ANQGSEA. V gave up 4 bases and J gave up 1 base; unmatched junction bases: 7. The DNA of the CDR3 is TGCAGCGTTGCTTGGGGGACAGATTCCTACAATGAGCAGTTCTTC. The encoded protein is CSVAWGTDSYNEQFF.

The V and J genes are TRBV5-5 and TRBJ1-5; D call uncertain. The germline V gene encodes CDR1 SGHKS and CDR2 YYEKEE (reference sequence). V lost 1 base to trimming and J lost 12 bases, with 14 bases between them. The CDR3 consists of 13 residues. This CDR3 reads CASSLRSDGLQHF. The CDR3 nucleotides are TGTGCCAGCAGCTTGCGGTCGGATGGTCTCCAGCATTTT.

The chain recombines TRBV5-1 with TRBJ2-7, with 14 bases identical to TRBD2. CDR3 size: 17 residues. Germline V gene lookup returns CDR1 SGHRS and CDR2 YFSETQ. V gave up 4 bases and J gave up 0 bases; unmatched junction bases: 6. The CDR3 region is CASSPGLAGGASYEQYF. The CDR3 coding sequence is TGCGCCAGCAGCCCCGGACTAGCGGGAGGTGCCTCCTACGAGCAGTACTTC.

This chain links TRBV9 with TRBJ2-7, with TRBD2 matching over 8 bases. Germline lookup yields CDR1 SGDLS and CDR2 YYNGEE. CDR3 length equals 15 residues. Unmatched junction bases numbered 11, after V lost 4 bases and J lost 5 bases. CDR3 bases: TGTGCCAGCAGCCCCCTAGGCGCGGGAGGTAACGAGCAGTACTTC. Translation: CASSPLGAGGNEQYF.

The rearrangement uses TRBV5-1 and TRBJ2-3; the D gene is possibly TRBD2 (5 bases). This CDR3 region has 14 residues. The germline V and J ends were trimmed by 4 bases and 0 bases, with 9 bases remaining between them. The germline CDR1 and CDR2 sequences are SGHRS and YFSETQ. The CDR3 is CASSADLSTDTQYF. CDR3 in DNA: TGCGCCAGCAGCGCGGACTTAAGCACAGATACGCAGTATTTT.